This entry concerns a single T cell receptor (beta chain). This clone's antigen is unknown. Base qualities are missing; no much larger clone stands one base away. The CDR3 regions of human TCRbeta chains were analyzed by immunosequencing. Turning to the authors' computational methods: TCRs in the repertoires were compared against a reference library of SARS-CoV-2-specific TCRs that had been generated with the MIRA antigen-specificity platform. Breadth meant the fraction of unique TCRs that were SARS-CoV-2-associated, whereas depth meant the fraction of total T cells that were SARS-CoV-2-associated. Each spike-specific TCR was assigned to its reactive spike region and to a CD4 or CD8 class using the MIRA data. Log10-transformed breadth and depth values were compared by one-way ANOVA with Sidak's multiple comparisons tests. TCRdb provides this immuneACCESS table in a form limited to in-frame rearrangements. Some clones are lacking; in checked studies, under half of them reflect an unresolved V gene, and why the rest are absent is not known. V and J calls and clone size are given by that table; D and trimming were obtained from the DNA. The table for this sample lists 150,000 to 200,000 clones; about nine tenths of them were counted only once. The ten most abundant clones make up approximately 2.8% of the sample.

The label giving this sample's time point can be read as: baseline before first vaccination. Vaccinee samples came from UK trials COV001 and COV002, including a single-blind randomized controlled phase 2/3 trial of AZD1222 (ChAdOx1 nCoV-19) in healthy adults. Trial participant PBMC samples were collected at day 0 and day 28 after the second dose for TCRbeta chain sequencing. The source of the sample is a study of T cell responses to AZD1222 COVID-19 vaccine listed by TCRdb under 2021. Regarding the research as a whole: AZD1222 recipients with second doses at about 4 weeks or about 12 weeks were pooled, because spike-specific TCR depth and breadth did not differ between schedules. TCR sequencing covered over 230 trial participants: 200 to 220 given two doses of AZD1222 and 26 given two doses of MenACWY control vaccine. Trial participants were enrolled by age into 18-55, 56-69 and 70-plus year subgroups, with 148, 28 and 57 TCR-sequenced participants respectively.

What the authors observed across the whole study: In the small 56-69-year group, the increase in depth fell short of significance, most likely because of low power. Epitopes outside the regions mutated in the B.1.351 and B.1.1.7 variants were reportedly recognized by nearly half of the unique spike-specific TCRs. A significant rise in spike-specific TCR breadth and depth was observed after two AZD1222 doses relative to day 0 and relative to MenACWY recipients. Most participants were white British and females outnumbered males, and the authors suggested that clonal diversity may have been underestimated. The vaccine-associated CD4 TCRs covered the entire spike protein, and the dominant responses fell in regions 160-218 and 743-854. Conclusions about previously exposed vaccinees were limited because only six AZD1222 recipients were SARS-CoV-2 seropositive at baseline. No day 14 peak-response samples were available, so repertoires were characterized only after the peak T cell response.

Sequences were derived from peripheral blood, sampled on day 0 of AZD1222 vaccination. This receptor was obtained from an adult in good health.

The DNA reads as follows: TGTGCCAGCAGCCCGACCCGGGGCGTCGAGCAGTACTTC. This gives the protein CASSPTRGVEQYF. The V and J segments used are TRBV7-9 and TRBJ2-7; the D assignment is uncertain and may be TRBD1 or TRBD2, with 5 bases supporting each. CDR1 and CDR2, looked up from the germline V gene (reference sequence), are SEHNR and FQNEAQ. V and J lose 5 bases and 6 bases, and a span of 14 bases separates them. The CDR3 sequence holds 13 residues, the cysteine and phenylalanine included. CDR3 DNA is the only sequence kept; it has 39 bases, read in frame from the first base.